This T cell receptor beta chain originates from a study of Graves' ophthalmopathy and Graves' hyperthyroidism. In its sample, this clonotype was seen many times. Germline assignment: CDR1 ENHRY and CDR2 SYGVKD. V shed 6 bases and J shed 7 bases, with 6 bases lying between them. This CDR3 spans 10 amino acids. The sequenced template was RNA, covering the TCR beta CDR3 region. The first-round RT-PCR employed HTBI primers together with the Qiagen OneStep RT-PCR kit. A multiplex PCR was then performed as the second round. Via MiXCR, TCRdb re-called the multiplex PCR reads, giving one row per CDR3 protein. The sample has 450,000 or so distinct CDR3 sequences; roughly 14% are singletons.

The sample was blood. V usage is TRBV10-3 and J usage is TRBJ1-2; D is uncertain. This TCR came from a woman aged 30 to 39 with Graves' ophthalmopathy. CDR3 DNA: TGTGCCATCAGGGATTTTGGCTACACCTTC. Translating it yields CAIRDFGYTF.